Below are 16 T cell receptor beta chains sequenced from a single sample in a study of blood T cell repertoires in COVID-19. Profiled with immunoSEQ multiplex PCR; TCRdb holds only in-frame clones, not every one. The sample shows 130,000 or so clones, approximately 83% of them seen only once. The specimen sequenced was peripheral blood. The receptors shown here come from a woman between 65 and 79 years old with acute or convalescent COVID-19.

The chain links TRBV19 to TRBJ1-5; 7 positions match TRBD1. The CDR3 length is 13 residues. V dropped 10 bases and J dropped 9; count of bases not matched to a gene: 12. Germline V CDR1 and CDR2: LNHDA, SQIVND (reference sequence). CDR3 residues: CATGDRSLRPQHF. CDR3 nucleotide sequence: TGTGCCACAGGGGACAGATCTCTTCGGCCCCAGCATTTT.

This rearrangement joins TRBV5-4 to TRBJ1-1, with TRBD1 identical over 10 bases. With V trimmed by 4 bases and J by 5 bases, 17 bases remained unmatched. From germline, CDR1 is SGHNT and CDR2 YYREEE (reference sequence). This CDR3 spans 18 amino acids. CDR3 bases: TGTGCCAGCAGCCCCGGCCCGGGACAGGGGATAGTGAGGACTGAAGCTTTCTTT. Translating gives CASSPGPGQGIVRTEAFF. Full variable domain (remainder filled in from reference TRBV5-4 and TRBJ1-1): ETGVTQSPTHLIKTRGQQVTLRCSSQSGHNTVSWYQQALGQGPQFIFQYYREEENGRGNFPPRFSGLQFPNYSSELNVNALELDDSALYLCASSPGPGQGIVRTEAFFGQGTRLTVV.

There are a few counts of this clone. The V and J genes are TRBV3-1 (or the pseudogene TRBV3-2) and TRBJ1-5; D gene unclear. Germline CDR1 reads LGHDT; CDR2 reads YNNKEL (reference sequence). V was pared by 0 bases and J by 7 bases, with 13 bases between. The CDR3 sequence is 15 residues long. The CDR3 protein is CASSQDRGGRQPQHF. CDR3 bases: TGTGCCAGCAGCCAAGATCGGGGAGGCCGGCAGCCCCAGCATTTT.

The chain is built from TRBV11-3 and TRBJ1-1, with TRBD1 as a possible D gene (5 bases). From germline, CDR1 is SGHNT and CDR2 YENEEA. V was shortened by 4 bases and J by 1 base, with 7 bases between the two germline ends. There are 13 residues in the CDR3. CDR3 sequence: CASSSQGNTEAFF. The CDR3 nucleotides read TGTGCCAGCAGCTCTCAGGGGAACACTGAAGCTTTCTTT.

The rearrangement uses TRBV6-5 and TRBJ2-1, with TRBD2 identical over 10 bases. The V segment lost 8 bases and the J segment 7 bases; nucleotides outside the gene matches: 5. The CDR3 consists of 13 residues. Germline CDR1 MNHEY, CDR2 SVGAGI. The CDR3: CASLSGGGNEQFF. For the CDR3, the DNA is TGTGCCAGCCTGAGCGGGGGGGGAAATGAGCAGTTCTTC.

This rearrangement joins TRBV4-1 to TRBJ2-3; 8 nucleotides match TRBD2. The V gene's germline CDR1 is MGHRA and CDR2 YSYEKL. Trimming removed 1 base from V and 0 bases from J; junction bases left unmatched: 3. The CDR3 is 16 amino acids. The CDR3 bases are TGCGCCAGCAGCCAAGGGGCGGGGGGTAGCACAGATACGCAGTATTTT. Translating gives CASSQGAGGSTDTQYF.

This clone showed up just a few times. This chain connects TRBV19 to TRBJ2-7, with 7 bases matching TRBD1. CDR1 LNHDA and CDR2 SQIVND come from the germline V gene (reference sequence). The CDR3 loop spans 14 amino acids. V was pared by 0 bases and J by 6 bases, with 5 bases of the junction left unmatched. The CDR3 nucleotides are TGTGCCAGTAGTATAGAGACAGGGTCGGCCGAGCAGTACTTC. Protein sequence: CASSIETGSAEQYF.

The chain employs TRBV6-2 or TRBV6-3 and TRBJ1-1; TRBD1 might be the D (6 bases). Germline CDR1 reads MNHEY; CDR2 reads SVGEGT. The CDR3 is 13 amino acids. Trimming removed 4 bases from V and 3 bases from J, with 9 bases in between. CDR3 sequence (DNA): TGTGCCAGCAGTTCCCAGGGGTACACTGAAGCTTTCTTT. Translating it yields CASSSQGYTEAFF.

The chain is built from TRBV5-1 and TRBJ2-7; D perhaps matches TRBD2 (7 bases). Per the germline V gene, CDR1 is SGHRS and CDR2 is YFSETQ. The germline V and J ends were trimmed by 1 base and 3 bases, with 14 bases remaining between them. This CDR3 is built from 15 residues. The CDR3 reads CASSLFGGLNYEQYF. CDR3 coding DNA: TGCGCCAGCAGCTTGTTCGGGGGGCTCAACTACGAGCAGTACTTC.

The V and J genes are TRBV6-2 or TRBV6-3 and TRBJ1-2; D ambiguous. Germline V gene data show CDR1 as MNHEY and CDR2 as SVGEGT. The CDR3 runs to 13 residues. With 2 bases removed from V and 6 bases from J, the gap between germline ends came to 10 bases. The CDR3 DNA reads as TGTGCCAGCAGTTACGTCGGACTTGATGGCTACACCTTC. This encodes CASSYVGLDGYTF.

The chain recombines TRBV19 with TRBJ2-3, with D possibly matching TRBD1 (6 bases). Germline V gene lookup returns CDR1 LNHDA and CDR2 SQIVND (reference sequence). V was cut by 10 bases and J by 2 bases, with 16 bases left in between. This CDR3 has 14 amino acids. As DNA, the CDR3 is TGTGCCATTGGAGGCAGGGGAGTCACAGATACGCAGTATTTT. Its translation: CAIGGRGVTDTQYF.

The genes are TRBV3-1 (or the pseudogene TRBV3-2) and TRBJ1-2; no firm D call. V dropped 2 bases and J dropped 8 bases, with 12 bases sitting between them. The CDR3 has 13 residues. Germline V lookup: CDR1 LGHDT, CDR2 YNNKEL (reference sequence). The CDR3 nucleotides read TGTGCCAGCAGCCAATCGGGGAATGGGGGCTACACCTTC. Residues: CASSQSGNGGYTF.

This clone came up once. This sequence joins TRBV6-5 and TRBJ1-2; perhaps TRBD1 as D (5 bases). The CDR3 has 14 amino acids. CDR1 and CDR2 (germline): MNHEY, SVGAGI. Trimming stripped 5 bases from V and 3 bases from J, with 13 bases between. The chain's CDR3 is CASSLGGGDYGYTF. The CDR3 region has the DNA TGTGCCAGCAGTCTGGGGGGGGGAGACTATGGCTACACCTTC.

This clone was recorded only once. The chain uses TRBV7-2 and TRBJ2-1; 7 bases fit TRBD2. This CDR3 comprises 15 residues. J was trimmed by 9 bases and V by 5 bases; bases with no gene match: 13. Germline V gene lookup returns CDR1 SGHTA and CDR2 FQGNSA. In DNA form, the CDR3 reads TGTGCCAGCAGCGGGACCGGGACTAAAGCTTCTGAGCAGTTCTTC. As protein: CASSGTGTKASEQFF.

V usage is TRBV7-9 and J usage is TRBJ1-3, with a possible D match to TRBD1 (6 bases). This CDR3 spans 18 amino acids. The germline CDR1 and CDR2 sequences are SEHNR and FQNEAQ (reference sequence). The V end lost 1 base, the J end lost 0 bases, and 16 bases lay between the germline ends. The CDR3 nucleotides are TGTGCCAGCAGCTTAGTGGGAATTAGGGGGACCTCTGGAAACACCATATATTTT. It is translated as CASSLVGIRGTSGNTIYF.

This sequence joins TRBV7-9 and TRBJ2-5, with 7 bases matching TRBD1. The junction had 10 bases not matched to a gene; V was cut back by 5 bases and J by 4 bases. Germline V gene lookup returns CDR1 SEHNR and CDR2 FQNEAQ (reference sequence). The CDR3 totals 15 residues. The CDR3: CASSIIDRVGETQYF. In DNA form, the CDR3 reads TGTGCCAGCAGCATAATTGACAGGGTAGGAGAGACCCAGTACTTC.